Below are 27 T cell receptor beta chains sequenced from a single sample in a study of blood T cell repertoires in COVID-19. Assay used: immunoSEQ multiplex PCR; TCRdb lists only in-frame clones, some missing. The sample contains about 220,000 clones, approximately 80% of which appear only once. Input material: PBMCs or T cells enriched from blood (not recorded which). Receptors were obtained from a woman aged 40 to 50 with acute COVID-19.

In this sample, this clone turned up a few times. The rearrangement uses TRBV11-2 and TRBJ1-6; D may be TRBD1 (5 bases). Germline values: CDR1 SGHAT, CDR2 FQNNGV. The CDR3 runs to 14 residues. The V end lost 10 bases, the J end lost 8 bases, and 18 bases lay between the germline ends. Written as DNA, the CDR3 is TGTGCCACGAGACACAGGTCCGCTTATTCACCCCTCCACTTT. It encodes CATRHRSAYSPLHF.

This clone was found a few times. The chain links TRBV5-4 to TRBJ1-2; tentatively, D is TRBD1 (6 bases). CDR1 is SGHNT and CDR2 is YYREEE in the germline V gene (reference sequence). The CDR3 sequence is 14 residues long. The V end was cut by 7 bases, the J end by 3 bases, with 16 bases between. In DNA form, the CDR3 reads TGTGCCAGCGGCTGGGGACACAGGGACTATGGCTACACCTTC. Translated, it gives CASGWGHRDYGYTF.

The rearrangement uses TRBV6-5 and TRBJ1-1; 9 nucleotides agree with TRBD1. CDR3 length equals 14 residues. V lost 7 bases to trimming and J lost 5 bases; unmatched junction nucleotides: 8. From germline, CDR1 is MNHEY and CDR2 SVGAGI. The DNA for the CDR3 is TGTGCCAGCAATAACAGGGGGCTGGGGACTGAAGCTTTCTTT. Translated, it gives CASNNRGLGTEAFF.

The chain uses TRBV19 and TRBJ2-1, with 9 bases that match TRBD2. V trimming: 9 bases; J trimming: 8 bases; junction bases outside the gene matches: 11. CDR1 and CDR2 (germline): LNHDA, SQIVND (reference sequence). The CDR3 spans 14 residues. The CDR3 DNA follows: TGTGCCAGCCGAAAAGGACTAGCGTTTGATGAGCAGTTCTTC. This encodes CASRKGLAFDEQFF. The whole variable domain, filled in from reference TRBV19 and TRBJ2-1, reads DGGITQSPKYLFRKEGQNVTLSCEQNLNHDAMYWYRQDPGQGLRLIYYSQIVNDFQKGDIAEGYSVSREKKESFPLTVTSAQKNPTAFYLCASRKGLAFDEQFFGPGTRLTVL.

The gene calls are TRBV9 and TRBJ2-3, with D perhaps TRBD2 (7 bases). The germline gives CDR1 SGDLS, CDR2 YYNGEE. V was clipped by 0 bases and J by 0 bases, with 20 bases between them. This CDR3 has 19 residues. The CDR3 DNA reads TGTGCCAGCAGCGTAGCGGCGGGGGCGAAGTATAGTAGCACAGATACGCAGTATTTT. Its translation: CASSVAAGAKYSSTDTQYF.

The rearrangement joins TRBV7-8 to TRBJ1-5; D perhaps matches TRBD1 (5 bases). This CDR3 region has 15 residues. Germline loops: CDR1 SGHVS, CDR2 FQNEAQ. Between the trimmed V and J ends, which lost 5 bases and 0 bases, there was a span of 11 bases. The DNA of the CDR3 is TGTGCCAGCAGCCCGGAGGGACCTAGCAATCAGCCCCAGCATTTT. As protein: CASSPEGPSNQPQHF.

The chain recombines TRBV30 with TRBJ2-7; weak D call: TRBD1 (6 bases). Germline V gene sequence: CDR1 GTSNPN, CDR2 SVGIG (reference sequence). V was clipped by 8 bases and J by 4 bases, with 18 bases between them. The CDR3 is 13 residues long. CDR3 sequence (DNA): TGTGCCCTAATTAACAGGGTTCATTACGAGCAGTACTTC. Amino acid sequence: CALINRVHYEQYF.

The CDR3 coding sequence is TGTGCCAGCAGCCACTCCGCGGGGATGTACGAGCAGTACTTC. Protein: CASSHSAGMYEQYF. The V call is TRBV3-1 (or the pseudogene TRBV3-2), the J call TRBJ2-7, with D perhaps matching TRBD2 (6 bases). The CDR3 contains 14 residues. CDR1 is LGHDT, CDR2 YNNKEL, per germline (reference sequence). Trimming removed 3 bases at V and 4 bases at J, with 13 bases between.

This chain connects TRBV7-8 to TRBJ1-2; a weak D match, TRBD1 (6 bases). CDR3 size: 15 residues. With 4 bases removed from V and 3 bases from J, the gap between germline ends came to 15 bases. Germline V gene data show CDR1 as SGHVS and CDR2 as FQNEAQ. The CDR3: CASSWDIRKDYGYTF. The CDR3 DNA sequence: TGTGCCAGCAGCTGGGACATAAGGAAGGACTATGGCTACACCTTC.

The chain employs TRBV3-1 (or the pseudogene TRBV3-2) and TRBJ1-2, with TRBD1 matching over 9 bases. Germline lookup yields CDR1 LGHDT and CDR2 YNNKEL (reference sequence). This CDR3 contains 15 residues. The J segment lost 4 bases and the V segment lost 1 base, leaving 4 bases of the junction unmatched. CDR3 protein: CASSQGTGDIYGYTF. The CDR3 bases are TGTGCCAGCAGCCAAGGGACAGGGGATATCTATGGCTACACCTTC.

J is TRBJ1-3 and V is TRBV5-1; D remains unclear. The CDR3 is 15 amino acids. Germline V gene sequence: CDR1 SGHRS, CDR2 YFSETQ. With 2 bases removed from V and 4 bases from J, the gap between germline ends came to 13 bases. The CDR3 DNA reads TGCGCCAGCAGCTTTAACTACGACTCGGGAAACACCATATATTTT. Translation: CASSFNYDSGNTIYF.

V is TRBV18 and J is TRBJ1-2; 7 nucleotides line up with TRBD1. Per germline, CDR1 KGHSH and CDR2 LQKENI. With V trimmed by 2 bases and J by 8 bases, 11 bases remained unmatched. There are 15 residues in the CDR3. The CDR3 DNA is TGTGCCAGCTCACCAAACGACAGGGCGGAATGGGGCTACACCTTC. Its translation is CASSPNDRAEWGYTF.

The chain combines TRBV6-6 with TRBJ2-1; D is ambiguous. Germline CDR1 and CDR2: MNHNY and SVGAGI (reference sequence). The CDR3 has 15 amino acids. The V gene lost 6 bases and the J gene lost 4 bases, with 16 bases spanning the gap. The CDR3 DNA reads TGTGCCAGCAGCTCCCTAGTTTGGTTATACAATGAGCAGTTCTTC. This gives the protein CASSSLVWLYNEQFF.

CDR3 amino acids: CASSLGTGTDTEAFF. In nucleotides, the CDR3 is TGTGCCAGCAGCTTGGGGACAGGTACTGACACTGAAGCTTTCTTT. This sequence joins TRBV11-3 and TRBJ1-1; 8 bases are shared with TRBD1. The CDR3 loop spans 15 amino acids. Per the germline V gene, CDR1 is SGHNT and CDR2 is YENEEA. The ends lost 3 bases at V and 3 bases at J; junction bases unmatched: 6.

The rearrangement links TRBV5-5 to TRBJ2-2; D not certain. The CDR3 has 14 residues. Trimming cost V 7 bases and J 0 bases, with 10 bases left between them. Germline CDR1 SGHKS, CDR2 YYEKEE (reference sequence). CDR3 protein: CASEQRTNTGELFF. The CDR3 DNA is TGTGCCAGCGAGCAACGAACGAACACCGGGGAGCTGTTTTTT.

The chain uses TRBV10-1 and TRBJ2-3; no firm D call. The CDR3 is made up of 13 amino acids. Germline CDR1 reads WNHNN; CDR2 reads SYGVQD (reference sequence). The V gene lost 5 bases and the J gene lost 1 base, with 7 bases spanning the gap. This CDR3 reads CASSIGRTDTQYF. In DNA, the CDR3 is TGCGCCAGCAGTATCGGTCGCACAGATACGCAGTATTTT.

The chain uses TRBV5-6 and TRBJ2-2; 8 bases align to TRBD2. Germline-derived CDR1 and CDR2 are SGHDT and YYEEEE. The CDR3 is 16 amino acids. V lost 2 bases to trimming and J lost 2 bases; unmatched junction nucleotides: 5. The CDR3 protein is CASSFGGVLNTGELFF. CDR3 bases: TGTGCCAGCAGCTTCGGGGGGGTACTCAACACCGGGGAGCTGTTTTTT. The full variable domain, in which reference TRBV5-6 and TRBJ2-2 provide the parts outside the CDR3, is DAGVTQSPTHLIKTRGQQVTLRCSPKSGHDTVSWYQQALGQGPQFIFQYYEEEERQRGNFPDRFSGHQFPNYSSELNVNALLLGDSALYLCASSFGGVLNTGELFFGEGSRLTVL.

The chain joins TRBV7-9 to TRBJ2-3; D unresolved. V lost 1 base to trimming and J lost 5 bases, with 7 bases between them. CDR3 length equals 13 residues. Germline CDR1 SEHNR, CDR2 FQNEAQ (reference sequence). Written as DNA, the CDR3 is TGTGCCAGCAGCTTAGGGAGAGGAGATACGCAGTATTTT. The encoded protein is CASSLGRGDTQYF.

V and J are TRBV27 and TRBJ1-2; TRBD1 might be the D (5 bases). Per germline, CDR1 MNHEY and CDR2 SMNVEV (reference sequence). The CDR3 is 12 amino acids. Deletions cut 4 bases from V and 13 bases from J, with 16 bases between. CDR3 nucleotides: TGTGCCAGCAGTTCCTCCCCTGACAGCTCCACCTTC. Amino acids: CASSSSPDSSTF.

The chain uses TRBV4-3 and TRBJ2-7, with 7 bases aligning to TRBD2. Germline assignment: CDR1 LGHNA and CDR2 YSLEER. V shed 0 bases, J shed 1 base, and the junction held 6 bases outside the gene matches. This CDR3 has 16 residues. DNA of the CDR3: TGCGCCAGCAGCCAAGAGGATAGCGGGTTTTCCTACGAGCAGTACTTC. This codes for CASSQEDSGFSYEQYF.

The chain links TRBV18 to TRBJ1-4; tentative D call: TRBD1 (5 bases). The CDR3 runs 17 residues. Looked up from germline, CDR1 is KGHSH and CDR2 is LQKENI. V was cut by 0 bases and J by 1 base, with 12 bases left in between. CDR3 loop: CASSPPSGWRTNEKLFF. The CDR3 DNA reads TGTGCCAGCTCACCACCGTCAGGGTGGCGAACTAATGAAAAACTGTTTTTT.

This clone showed up just once. The chain employs TRBV19 and TRBJ1-6; D perhaps matches TRBD1 (6 bases). Trimming cost V 11 bases and J 8 bases, with 19 bases left between them. This CDR3 is 14 amino acids long. The germline gives CDR1 LNHDA, CDR2 SQIVND (reference sequence). DNA for the CDR3: TGTGCCTCCCAACCCCGGGACAACCATTCACCCCTCCACTTT. It yields the protein CASQPRDNHSPLHF.

The V call is TRBV28, the J call TRBJ1-5; D is ambiguous. This CDR3 is built from 13 residues. With 5 bases removed from V and 11 bases from J, the gap between germline ends came to 16 bases. Germline-derived CDR1 and CDR2 are MDHEN and SYDVKM. Here the CDR3 DNA reads TGTGCCAGCAGTCCCCCCGCAATAGCGGCCCAGCATTTT. Its translation is CASSPPAIAAQHF.

The rearrangement links TRBV18 to TRBJ2-5; no definite D call. V gave up 4 bases and J gave up 3 bases, with 9 bases separating them. Germline V gene lookup returns CDR1 KGHSH and CDR2 LQKENI. This CDR3 comprises 13 residues. CDR3 sequence: CASSRNREETQYF. The CDR3 nucleotides read TGTGCCAGCTCACGAAATCGGGAAGAGACCCAGTACTTC.

The chain has TRBV5-1 and TRBJ2-1, with TRBD2 matching over 10 bases. This CDR3 has 18 amino acids. From germline, CDR1 is SGHRS and CDR2 YFSETQ. Trimming took 5 bases from V and 5 from J; bases not matched to a gene: 16. CDR3 sequence reads: CASRGLAGERQQDNEQFF. DNA of the CDR3: TGCGCCAGCAGAGGCCTAGCGGGAGAAAGGCAACAGGACAATGAGCAGTTCTTC. Variable domain in full (rest from reference TRBV5-1 and TRBJ2-1): KAGVTQTPRYLIKTRGQQVTLSCSPISGHRSVSWYQQTPGQGLQFLFEYFSETQRNKGNFPGRFSGRQFSNSRSEMNVSTLELGDSALYLCASRGLAGERQQDNEQFFGPGTRLTVL.

The gene calls are TRBV18 and TRBJ1-1; 9 bases fit TRBD1. V trimming: 5 bases; J trimming: 5 bases; junction bases outside the gene matches: 6. Germline V gene lookup returns CDR1 KGHSH and CDR2 LQKENI. This CDR3 has 14 amino acids. The CDR3 nucleotides are TGTGCCAGCTCAGGAAACAGGGGGCGAACTGAAGCTTTCTTT. Residues: CASSGNRGRTEAFF.

The chain is built from TRBV10-3 and TRBJ2-1, with TRBD2 as a possible D gene (6 bases). Trimming removed 6 bases from V and 8 bases from J, with 11 bases in between. Per the germline V gene, CDR1 is ENHRY and CDR2 is SYGVKD. This CDR3 region has 12 residues. The DNA for the CDR3 is TGTGCCATCAGCAAAGCGGGCGATGAGCAGTTCTTC. Residues: CAISKAGDEQFF.